The next 17 T cell receptor beta chains were all read from a single sample in a study of T-cell reconstitution after alpha-beta-depleted transplantation in children. Unique molecular identifiers were used to barcode this TCRbeta library. Using its own MiXCR run on the PCR reads, TCRdb lists one record per CDR3 protein. This table has about 580,000 distinct CDR3 sequences, under 25% appearing once. Source: PBMCs, mostly from graft donor cells, taken 360 days after TCRalphabeta/CD19-depleted stem cell transplant. The source is a boy younger than two who had a stem cell transplant for acute myeloid leukemia, so the T cells may come from the graft donor.

The chain recombines TRBV12-3 or TRBV12-4 with TRBJ2-7; 10 bases fit TRBD1. V shed 6 bases, J shed 6 bases, and the junction held 8 bases outside the gene matches. This CDR3 has 14 residues. CDR3 region: CASSWGQGIGEQYF. CDR3 bases: TGTGCCAGCAGCTGGGGACAGGGGATTGGCGAGCAGTACTTC.

The chain combines TRBV29-1 with TRBJ1-2, with unresolved D. Germline V CDR1 and CDR2: SQVTM, ANQGSEA. Trimming left V 6 bases short and J 4 bases short, with 9 bases between. The length of the CDR3 is 11 residues. CDR3 loop: CSVGPTYGYTF. In DNA, the CDR3 is TGCAGCGTCGGTCCGACCTATGGCTACACCTTC.

In its sample, this clonotype was seen many times. The chain employs TRBV4-3 and TRBJ2-7; no clear D gene. The germline V and J ends were trimmed by 1 base and 5 bases, with 12 bases remaining between them. Germline V gene sequence: CDR1 LGHNA, CDR2 YSLEER. The CDR3 consists of 14 residues. The CDR3 loop is CASSQVPLLHEQYF. The CDR3 DNA reads as TGCGCCAGCAGCCAAGTCCCTCTACTTCACGAGCAGTACTTC.

This clonotype was detected only a few times. The V and J genes are TRBV12-3 or TRBV12-4 and TRBJ2-2; 10 bases are shared with TRBD1. The CDR3 spans 17 residues. The V gene end was trimmed by 5 bases and the J gene end by 5 bases; junction bases not matched to a gene: 11. CDR3 amino acids: CASSPYQGQGVTGELFF. CDR3 nucleotides: TGTGCCAGCAGTCCCTACCAAGGACAGGGGGTAACCGGGGAGCTGTTTTTT.

This clonotype has just a few counts. V usage is TRBV7-9 and J usage is TRBJ2-3; 8 positions agree with TRBD2. The V gene's germline CDR1 is SEHNR and CDR2 FQNEAQ (reference sequence). CDR3 length equals 16 residues. With V trimmed by 5 bases and J by 5 bases, 12 bases remained unmatched. This CDR3 reads CASSLRSGGAEDTQYF. The CDR3 region has the DNA TGTGCCAGCAGCCTTCGGTCCGGGGGGGCGGAAGATACGCAGTATTTT.

This clonotype was seen only a few times. The chain employs TRBV12-3 or TRBV12-4 and TRBJ2-1, with 10 bases aligning to TRBD1. The CDR3 is made up of 14 amino acids. Trimming at V came to 5 bases and at J to 8 bases, leaving 6 bases not matched to a gene. This chain's CDR3 is CASSTMGTGDEQFF. The CDR3 DNA reads TGTGCCAGCAGTACCATGGGGACAGGGGATGAGCAGTTCTTC.

The J gene is TRBJ2-5, the V gene TRBV7-6, with D maybe TRBD1 (6 bases). The germline gives CDR1 SGHVS, CDR2 FNYEAQ. V was clipped by 1 base and J by 5 bases, with 17 bases between them. This CDR3 is 16 amino acids long. CDR3: CASSLVVDPRGETQYF. DNA for the CDR3: TGTGCCAGCAGCTTAGTCGTTGATCCGAGGGGGGAGACCCAGTACTTC.

The CDR3 reads CSARVASGGHNEQFF. DNA for the CDR3: TGCAGTGCTAGAGTGGCTAGCGGGGGGCACAATGAGCAGTTCTTC. This chain links TRBV20-1 with TRBJ2-1; 11 nucleotides agree with TRBD2. V shed 1 base, J shed 5 bases, and the junction held 4 bases outside the gene matches. This CDR3 region has 15 residues. Germline CDR1 is DFQATT and CDR2 is SNEGSKA (reference sequence).

This clonotype came up a few times. The J gene is TRBJ2-7, the V gene TRBV7-8; D tentatively fits TRBD1 or TRBD2 (5 bases each). Germline values: CDR1 SGHVS, CDR2 FQNEAQ. This CDR3 is built from 12 residues. Trimming cost V 4 bases and J 6 bases, with 10 bases left between them. CDR3 bases: TGTGCCAGCAGCTGGCCTGGGGGCGAGCAGTACGTC. This gives the protein CASSWPGGEQYV.

This clonotype occurred many times. This rearrangement joins TRBV20-1 to TRBJ2-1; 11 nucleotides agree with TRBD2. The CDR3 consists of 15 residues. Germline CDR1 reads DFQATT; CDR2 reads SNEGSKA (reference sequence). V was pared by 4 bases and J by 4 bases, with 6 bases of the junction left unmatched. The CDR3 here is CSATPWTSGYNEQFF. The CDR3 DNA reads TGCAGTGCTACCCCGTGGACTAGCGGGTACAATGAGCAGTTCTTC.

This clonotype has a handful of counts. The chain carries TRBV20-1 and TRBJ2-5; 11 bases map to TRBD1. After removal of 5 bases from V and 4 bases from J, the junction contained 6 bases not matched to a gene. This CDR3 comprises 14 residues. The germline V gene has CDR1 DFQATT and CDR2 SNEGSKA (reference sequence). CDR3 coding DNA: TGCAGTGCTGACCAGGACAGGGGGCTAGAGACCCAGTACTTC. This encodes CSADQDRGLETQYF.

At least ten counts were recorded for this clonotype. This chain connects TRBV20-1 to TRBJ2-3, with 7 bases lining up with TRBD2. V lost 1 base and J lost 7; bases outside the gene matches: 8. CDR1 is DFQATT and CDR2 is SNEGSKA in the germline V gene (reference sequence). This CDR3 region has 14 residues. The CDR3 DNA reads TGCAGTGCTAGAGGGGGGGGAACTTCATATACGCAGTATTTT. Translating it yields CSARGGGTSYTQYF.

This clonotype was recorded at least ten times. The chain joins TRBV29-1 to TRBJ2-3; D may be TRBD2 (5 bases). Germline V lookup: CDR1 SQVTM, CDR2 ANQGSEA. V lost 7 bases, J lost 6 bases, and 8 bases lay in between. The CDR3 loop spans 10 amino acids. The CDR3 spells CSAEGDTQYF. CDR3 bases: TGCAGCGCCGAGGGTGATACGCAGTATTTT.

The chain has TRBV9 and TRBJ2-1, with a possible D match to TRBD2 (6 bases). Germline-derived CDR1 and CDR2 are SGDLS and YYNGEE. This CDR3 has 13 amino acids. Trimming pared 7 bases from V and 7 bases from J, leaving 15 bases between. CDR3 sequence (DNA): TGTGCCAGCGGAGGGAGTACGAGGAATGAGCAGTTCTTC. Encoded protein: CASGGSTRNEQFF.

The CDR3 sequence: CASSSRGRLNSPLHF. The CDR3 region has the DNA TGTGCCAGCAGCTCCCGGGGGCGGTTAAATTCACCCCTCCACTTT. The chain is built from TRBV11-2 and TRBJ1-6; tentative D call: TRBD1 (6 bases). The germline V gene has CDR1 SGHAT and CDR2 FQNNGV. Trimming took 4 bases from V and 7 from J, leaving 14 bases between them. The CDR3 is 15 residues long.

This clonotype showed up many times. The chain has TRBV5-1 and TRBJ2-3, with D maybe TRBD1 (6 bases). The germline CDR1 and CDR2 sequences are SGHRS and YFSETQ. The CDR3 covers 14 residues. The V gene lost 0 bases and the J gene lost 3 bases, with 8 bases spanning the gap. This CDR3 is CASSLEGVTDTQYF. The CDR3 DNA follows: TGCGCCAGCAGCTTGGAGGGGGTGACAGATACGCAGTATTTT.

The rearrangement uses TRBV10-2 and TRBJ2-1, with D tentatively TRBD1 (5 bases). Trimming shortened V by 5 bases and J by 2 bases, and 10 bases separated the two germline ends. Germline-derived CDR1 and CDR2 are WSHSY and SAAADI. There are 14 residues in the CDR3. CDR3 loop: CASSPGKTYNEQFF. CDR3 DNA sequence: TGCGCCAGCAGTCCAGGGAAGACCTACAATGAGCAGTTCTTC.